The sample holds many counts of the clone carrying this T cell receptor (beta chain). Its target is unknown. TCR cDNA was made by 5'RACE template switching, adding a universal primer site and UMIs. TCRdb passed the 5' RACE reads through MiXCR, listing each CDR3 protein once. The data hold fewer than 350,000 distinct CDR3 sequences, with 3.5% to 4.5% observed a single time. The CDR3 spans 15 residues. Trimming took 5 bases from V and 3 from J, leaving 17 bases between them. The germline V gene encodes CDR1 SEHNR and CDR2 FQNEAQ (reference sequence). This specimen comes from a study of T cells after yellow fever vaccination. Overall study results and limits: Post-booster reappearance was seen for most primary-vaccination clones (about 96% CD4, around 90% CD8).

Sequenced here: PBMCs, sampled 15 days after the yellow fever booster vaccination. The genes are TRBV7-9 and TRBJ2-7; D is unclear. This receptor was taken from a man aged 18 to 30 who received the YFV17D yellow fever vaccine. The CDR3 loop reads CASSPRTVSGYEQYF. CDR3 coding DNA: TGTGCCAGCAGCCCGCGAACGGTCTCGGGCTACGAGCAGTACTTC.